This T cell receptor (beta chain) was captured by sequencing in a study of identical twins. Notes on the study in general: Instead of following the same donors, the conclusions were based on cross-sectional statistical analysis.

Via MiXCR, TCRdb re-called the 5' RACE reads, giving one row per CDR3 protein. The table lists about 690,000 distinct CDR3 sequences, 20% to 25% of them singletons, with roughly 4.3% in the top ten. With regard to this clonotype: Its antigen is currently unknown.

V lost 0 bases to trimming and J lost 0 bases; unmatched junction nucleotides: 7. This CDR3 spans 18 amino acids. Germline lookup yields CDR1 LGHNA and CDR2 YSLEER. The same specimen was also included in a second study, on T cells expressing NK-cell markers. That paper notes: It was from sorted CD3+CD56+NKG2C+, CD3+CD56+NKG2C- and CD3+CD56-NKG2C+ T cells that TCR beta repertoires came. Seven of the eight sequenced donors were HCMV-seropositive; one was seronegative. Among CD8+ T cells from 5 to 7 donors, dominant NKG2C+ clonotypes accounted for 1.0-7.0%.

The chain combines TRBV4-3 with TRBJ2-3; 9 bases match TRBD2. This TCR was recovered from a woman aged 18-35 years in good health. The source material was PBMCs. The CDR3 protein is CASSQDLAGFRSTDTQYF. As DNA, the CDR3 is TGCGCCAGCAGCCAAGACCTAGCGGGATTTCGAAGCACAGATACGCAGTATTTT.